This T cell receptor beta chain was profiled in a study of shared clonotypes between healthy human individuals. Study context: Used for every donor were three CD4 naive, three CD4 memory, two CD8 naive and one CD8 memory plate. General study findings and limits: Generation probability values for non-shared clonotypes were lower than those for clonotypes shared by all four donors.

Execution of the assay was at deep level. The repertoire was sequenced with immunoSEQ multiplex PCR; TCRdb's copy has only in-frame clones and lacks some. The sample lists about 1 million clones; about 75% were seen once. The CDR3 has 15 residues. V shed 6 bases and J 1 base; nucleotides not matched to a gene: 3. Germline V CDR1 and CDR2: SGHTA, FQGNSA. The count of this clone is one. Its specificity is not known. The receptor was derived from a man aged 18 to 35 in good health. The chain is built from TRBV7-2 and TRBJ2-5, with 12 positions matching TRBD2. The sample was memory CD4+ T cells sorted from blood. Subset given: CD45RA-negative fraction. The CDR3 nucleotides read TGTGCCAGCAGACGGACTAGCGGGACCCAAGAGACCCAGTACTTC. This translates into CASRRTSGTQETQYF.